The 28 T cell receptor beta chains below all came from one sample that was sequenced in a study of blood T cell repertoires in COVID-19. Measured with immunoSEQ multiplex PCR; TCRdb has only the in-frame clones, and not every one. The sample holds some 190,000 clones, more than 70% seen once. The sequenced material came from peripheral blood. The source of these receptors is a young man with active or convalescent COVID-19.

This sequence joins TRBV9 and TRBJ2-3, with a possible D match to TRBD2 (6 bases). The CDR3 is 17 residues long. Germline CDR1 reads SGDLS; CDR2 reads YYNGEE. V was shortened by 4 bases and J by 5 bases, with 23 bases between the two germline ends. The CDR3 coding sequence is TGTGCCAGCAGCACACTTACGACGGGAGTCGGGAAAGATACGCAGTATTTT. Its protein product is CASSTLTTGVGKDTQYF.

In this sample, this clone turned up a few times. This sequence joins TRBV6-1 and TRBJ1-2; the D is unclear. The CDR3 is 16 residues long. Trimming left V 2 bases short and J 6 bases short, with 19 bases between. CDR1 MNHNS and CDR2 SASEGT come from the germline V gene. CDR3 bases: TGTGCCAGCAGTGAAATTTCTGGCGGGGATGCGGATGGCTACACCTTC. Residues: CASSEISGGDADGYTF.

The gene calls are TRBV19 and TRBJ2-6, with D possibly being TRBD2 (6 bases). The CDR3 consists of 16 residues. In germline, CDR1 is LNHDA, CDR2 SQIVND (reference sequence). The V end was cut by 3 bases, the J end by 4 bases, with 13 bases between. This CDR3 reads CASSMVAGSGANVLTF. For the CDR3, the DNA is TGTGCCAGTAGTATGGTTGCGGGGTCCGGGGCCAACGTCCTGACTTTC.

This chain links TRBV6-5 with TRBJ1-1; no definite D call. V lost 0 bases to trimming and J lost 4 bases, with 6 bases between them. The CDR3 is made up of 13 amino acids. CDR1 is MNHEY, CDR2 SVGAGI, per germline. The CDR3 loop is CASSYSEGTEAFF. DNA for the CDR3: TGTGCCAGCAGTTACTCCGAGGGCACTGAAGCTTTCTTT.

The chain combines TRBV6-5 with TRBJ1-5, with TRBD1 as a possible D gene (5 bases). Germline V gives CDR1 MNHEY, CDR2 SVGAGI. The CDR3 has 15 amino acids. The germline V and J ends were trimmed by 6 bases and 2 bases, with 14 bases remaining between them. CDR3 coding DNA: TGTGCCAGCAGCCTTGAGACAGCCCGCAATCAGCCCCAGCATTTT. As protein: CASSLETARNQPQHF.

This clone was picked up a small number of times. The gene calls are TRBV2 and TRBJ2-3, with D uncertain. The germline V and J ends were trimmed by 4 bases and 2 bases, with 10 bases remaining between them. Germline values: CDR1 SNHLY, CDR2 FYNNEI. This CDR3 has 14 residues. Written as DNA, the CDR3 is TGTGCCAGCAGTGTGGGCAGCCTCACAGATACGCAGTATTTT. Protein: CASSVGSLTDTQYF.

V and J are TRBV30 and TRBJ2-2, with D tentatively TRBD2 (6 bases). Germline assignment: CDR1 GTSNPN and CDR2 SVGIG (reference sequence). V lost 0 bases and J 3 bases, leaving 11 bases between the germline ends. This CDR3 comprises 15 residues. The CDR3 spells CAWSVYSGYTGELFF. The CDR3 nucleotides read TGTGCCTGGAGTGTATATAGCGGATACACCGGGGAGCTGTTTTTT.

V usage is TRBV12-3 or TRBV12-4 and J usage is TRBJ1-6; 8 nucleotides agree with TRBD1. The junction had 4 bases not matched to a gene; V was cut back by 6 bases and J by 9 bases. This CDR3 has 13 residues. The CDR3: CASRAGGSSPLHF. Written as DNA, the CDR3 is TGTGCCAGCAGGGCAGGGGGCAGTTCACCCCTCCACTTT.

The genes are TRBV13 and TRBJ1-2; 7 nucleotides match TRBD1. CDR3 length: 17 amino acids. V was clipped by 7 bases and J by 4 bases; unmatched bases: 18. Germline V lookup: CDR1 PRHDT, CDR2 FYEKMQ (reference sequence). The CDR3 DNA reads TGTGCCAGCACCCACCCAATCCCCAGGGGGACCCCCTATGGCTACACCTTC. Translation gives CASTHPIPRGTPYGYTF.

The count of this clone is one. V is TRBV25-1 and J is TRBJ1-6, with unresolved D. There are 15 residues in the CDR3. Germline CDR1 MGHDK, CDR2 SYGVNS. The germline V and J ends were trimmed by 6 bases and 11 bases, with 20 bases remaining between them. CDR3 DNA: TGTGCCAGCAGAGATCGGACGTCGGGAGTAACACCCCTCCACTTT. It codes for CASRDRTSGVTPLHF.

CDR3 sequence reads: CASRSGLAGKNIQYF. Written as DNA, the CDR3 is TGTGCCAGCAGGTCGGGACTAGCGGGGAAAAACATTCAGTACTTC. The gene calls are TRBV11-2 and TRBJ2-4; TRBD2 matches 13 bases. The trim removed 6 bases at V and 4 bases at J, leaving 3 bases unmatched. Germline CDR1 SGHAT, CDR2 FQNNGV. The CDR3 loop spans 15 amino acids.

This chain joins TRBV5-1 and TRBJ2-1, with D unclear. Germline V CDR1 and CDR2: SGHRS, YFSETQ. V gave up 4 bases and J gave up 5 bases, with 10 bases separating them. CDR3 size: 13 residues. The CDR3 is CASSASTDNEQFF. CDR3 in DNA: TGCGCCAGCAGCGCGAGTACAGACAATGAGCAGTTCTTC. The full variable domain, its missing parts supplied by reference TRBV5-1 and TRBJ2-1, is KAGVTQTPRYLIKTRGQQVTLSCSPISGHRSVSWYQQTPGQGLQFLFEYFSETQRNKGNFPGRFSGRQFSNSRSEMNVSTLELGDSALYLCASSASTDNEQFFGPGTRLTVL.

The V call is TRBV5-1, the J call TRBJ2-1; 7 positions agree with TRBD2. The length of the CDR3 is 16 residues. CDR1 is SGHRS and CDR2 is YFSETQ in the germline V gene. V lost 3 bases and J lost 2; bases outside the gene matches: 8. The CDR3: CASSSAGALPYNEQFF. DNA for the CDR3: TGCGCCAGCAGCTCGGCGGGAGCATTGCCCTACAATGAGCAGTTCTTC. Drawing the rest from reference TRBV5-1 and TRBJ2-1, the complete variable domain is KAGVTQTPRYLIKTRGQQVTLSCSPISGHRSVSWYQQTPGQGLQFLFEYFSETQRNKGNFPGRFSGRQFSNSRSEMNVSTLELGDSALYLCASSSAGALPYNEQFFGPGTRLTVL.

In DNA form, the CDR3 reads TGTGCCAGCAGGGGACAGTCCTACGAGCAGTACTTC. This sequence encodes CASRGQSYEQYF. The chain uses TRBV2 and TRBJ2-7, with 7 bases aligning to TRBD1. Germline-derived CDR1 and CDR2 are SNHLY and FYNNEI. With 6 bases clipped from V and 1 base from J, the junction kept 0 bases outside the gene matches. The CDR3 has 12 residues.

The chain combines TRBV6-4 with TRBJ1-1, with D possibly being TRBD1 (6 bases). The CDR3 is 13 residues long. The V end was cut by 5 bases, the J end by 1 base, with 8 bases between. Germline CDR1 is MRHNA and CDR2 is SNTAGT. The CDR3 sequence: CASSLQGNTEAFF. The CDR3 DNA follows: TGTGCCAGCAGTCTACAGGGGAACACTGAAGCTTTCTTT.

The J gene is TRBJ2-1, the V gene TRBV18; 7 bases match TRBD2. Germline lookup yields CDR1 KGHSH and CDR2 LQKENI. V shed 0 bases and J 5 bases; nucleotides not matched to a gene: 7. CDR3 length equals 16 residues. The CDR3 loop reads CASSPPQLAKHNEQFF. In DNA form, the CDR3 reads TGTGCCAGCTCACCACCCCAACTAGCGAAACACAATGAGCAGTTCTTC.

The chain joins TRBV5-4 to TRBJ2-1, with D maybe TRBD1 (6 bases). The V gene's germline CDR1 is SGHNT and CDR2 YYREEE (reference sequence). Deletions cut 0 bases from V and 0 bases from J, with 13 bases between. This CDR3 contains 17 residues. The CDR3 is CASSLGLGTSSYNEQFF. Written as DNA, the CDR3 is TGTGCCAGCAGCTTGGGGTTGGGGACAAGCTCCTACAATGAGCAGTTCTTC.

The CDR3 DNA is TGTGCCAGCAGTTTGTCTGAGCGAGCTGAAGCTTTCTTT. This codes for CASSLSERAEAFF. The V gene is TRBV28, the J gene TRBJ1-1, with no clear D. V lost 3 bases and J 6 bases, leaving 11 bases between the germline ends. Germline V gene data show CDR1 as MDHEN and CDR2 as SYDVKM. The CDR3 loop spans 13 amino acids.

The chain recombines TRBV9 with TRBJ2-5; 10 bases align to TRBD2. V trimming: 1 base; J trimming: 2 bases; junction bases outside the gene matches: 8. CDR1 is SGDLS and CDR2 is YYNGEE in the germline V gene. The CDR3 runs 17 residues. The CDR3 sequence: CASSVQASGGDQETQYF. The CDR3 nucleotides are TGTGCCAGCAGCGTACAGGCTAGCGGGGGAGATCAAGAGACCCAGTACTTC.

The chain links TRBV18 to TRBJ2-1; 8 bases map to TRBD1. The CDR3 loop spans 15 amino acids. Trimming took 3 bases from V and 6 from J; bases not matched to a gene: 7. Germline values: CDR1 KGHSH, CDR2 LQKENI. CDR3 protein: CASSPGTGGGNEQFF. In nucleotides, the CDR3 is TGTGCCAGCTCACCCGGGACAGGAGGTGGCAATGAGCAGTTCTTC.

The chain joins TRBV7-9 to TRBJ2-1, with 7 bases that match TRBD1. V was clipped by 5 bases and J by 7 bases; unmatched bases: 8. This CDR3 is 14 amino acids long. Per germline, CDR1 SEHNR and CDR2 FQNEAQ (reference sequence). CDR3 bases: TGTGCCAGCAGCAAGGGGGCTAACTCAAATGAGCAGTTCTTC. It yields the protein CASSKGANSNEQFF.

This clone has just a few counts. The V and J genes are TRBV30 and TRBJ1-4; D not certain. The CDR3 totals 14 residues. Germline lookup yields CDR1 GTSNPN and CDR2 SVGIG (reference sequence). Between the trimmed V and J ends, which lost 6 bases and 7 bases, there was a span of 18 bases. This CDR3 reads CACTGPRGGEKLFF. Here the CDR3 DNA reads TGTGCCTGTACCGGGCCTAGAGGAGGTGAAAAACTGTTTTTT. Drawing the rest from reference TRBV30 and TRBJ1-4, the complete variable domain is SQTIHQWPATLVQPVGSPLSLECTVEGTSNPNLYWYRQAAGRGLQLLFYSVGIGQISSEVPQNLSASRPQDRQFILSSKKLLLSDSGFYLCACTGPRGGEKLFFGSGTQLSVL.

The chain joins TRBV5-4 to TRBJ2-7; weak D call: TRBD2 (5 bases). In germline, CDR1 is SGHNT, CDR2 YYREEE (reference sequence). The ends were cut back, 0 bases at V and 3 bases at J, with 19 bases in the middle. The CDR3 has 17 residues. The CDR3 nucleotides read TGTGCCAGCAGCTTGGTCAGCGGTCCCACACGCCACTACGAGCAGTACTTC. Amino acid sequence: CASSLVSGPTRHYEQYF.

V usage is TRBV5-6 and J usage is TRBJ1-2, with 9 bases fitting TRBD1. This CDR3 has 13 residues. The germline CDR1 and CDR2 sequences are SGHDT and YYEEEE. V lost 4 bases and J lost 6; bases outside the gene matches: 4. CDR3 sequence: CASSVGQGDGYTF. The CDR3 DNA sequence: TGTGCCAGCAGCGTGGGACAGGGAGATGGCTACACCTTC.

The V and J genes are TRBV18 and TRBJ2-7; 8 bases map to TRBD2. This CDR3 comprises 15 residues. V lost 0 bases, J lost 7 bases, and 8 bases stayed unmatched. Germline V CDR1 and CDR2: KGHSH, LQKENI. CDR3 bases: TGTGCCAGCTCACCACCTAGCGGGACCAGAGGGGAGCAGTACTTC. Its protein product is CASSPPSGTRGEQYF.

V and J are TRBV15 and TRBJ2-2; D possibly corresponds to TRBD1 (5 bases). CDR1 and CDR2 (germline): LNHNV, YYDKDF (reference sequence). V dropped 0 bases and J dropped 4 bases, with 15 bases sitting between them. The CDR3 has 17 residues. The DNA of the CDR3 is TGTGCCACCAGCAGAGATCTCGGCAGGGTACGCACCGGGGAGCTGTTTTTT. It is translated as CATSRDLGRVRTGELFF.

The CDR3, as DNA: TGTGCCAGCAGCGTCCGGGACAGGGGGCGACGGAACTATGGCTACACCTTC. Translating gives CASSVRDRGRRNYGYTF. V usage is TRBV11-2 and J usage is TRBJ1-2; 12 bases align to TRBD1. From germline, CDR1 is SGHAT and CDR2 FQNNGV. The CDR3 runs 17 residues. The ends lost 5 bases at V and 2 bases at J; junction bases unmatched: 9.

The J gene is TRBJ1-5, the V gene TRBV27; TRBD1 agrees at 9 bases. Germline V gene lookup returns CDR1 MNHEY and CDR2 SMNVEV (reference sequence). This CDR3 region has 16 residues. V was pared by 5 bases and J by 3 bases, with 8 bases of the junction left unmatched. The DNA of the CDR3 is TGTGCCAGCAGTCGGACAGGGGAAGGGGACAATCAGCCCCAGCATTTT. Its protein is CASSRTGEGDNQPQHF.